This T cell receptor (beta chain) derives from a study of memory CD4+ T cells and cytomegalovirus serostatus. Study-wide results and limits: Median bootstrapped AUC for CMV status was roughly 0.95 originally, less than 0.93 US-trained. Suggested: most of the CMV-linked TCR signature lies in CD4+ memory cells.

This CDR3 is built from 13 residues. Germline values: CDR1 LNHDA, CDR2 SQIVND (reference sequence). The V gene end was trimmed by 6 bases and the J gene end by 6 bases; junction bases not matched to a gene: 4. The data were produced by immunoSEQ multiplex PCR, yet TCRdb's version contains in-frame clones alone and is incomplete. The table includes tens of thousands of clones, about 75% detected once. Concerning this clone: Its antigen remains unknown.

Single viable CD3+CD4+CD8-CD45RO+ cells were sorted as the memory CD4+ T cells. Total CD4+ T cells were enriched by CD4 positive selection. The gene calls are TRBV19 and TRBJ1-2, with TRBD1 matching over 10 bases. The source is an adult in good health and CMV-seronegative. Some clones in this sample may be carry-over from other donors' samples. Sequencing was performed on memory CD4+ T cells from blood. Here the CDR3 reads CASRDRGMNGYTF. The CDR3 DNA reads as TGTGCCAGTAGGGACAGGGGGATGAATGGCTACACCTTC.